This T cell receptor (beta chain) appears in the sequencing data of a study of blood T cell repertoires in COVID-19. Study-level background: The origin of the acute and convalescent COVID-19 samples was the United States, Italy and Spain. From T cells, B-cell-depleted T cells, or PBMCs came the material, which was cDNA or gDNA.

Original data processing: Estimation of nucleated cell counts relied on the amplification of reference gene primers. TCRdb's table, derived via immunoSEQ multiplex PCR, lists solely in-frame clones and lacks some. The V and J calls and clone size come from that table; D and trimming were worked out from the DNA. The sample has about 250,000 clones, roughly 80% seen once. The CDR3 runs to 16 residues. Per the germline V gene, CDR1 is KGHSH and CDR2 is LQKENI. J was trimmed by 5 bases and V by 3 bases; bases with no gene match: 8. Sequenced sample: peripheral blood. The sequence derives from a woman of 80 years or more with active or convalescent COVID-19. The genes are TRBV18 and TRBJ2-2; 8 positions agree with TRBD1. The CDR3 spells CASSPGQGIRTGELFF. CDR3 nucleotides: TGTGCCAGCTCACCCGGACAGGGAATAAGAACCGGGGAGCTGTTTTTT.